Presented here are 26 T cell receptor beta chains from one specimen sequenced in a study of siplizumab effects on memory and regulatory T cells. Only in-frame clones appear in the TCRdb table, and some are missing; sequencing was by immunoSEQ multiplex PCR. This table has about 99,000 clones, approximately 93% appearing once. The material sequenced was Tregs sorted from blood. The source is a human donor in good health.

This clone was counted once. J is TRBJ1-2 and V is TRBV6-6; a possible D gene is TRBD1 (5 bases). Germline V gives CDR1 MNHNY, CDR2 SVGAGI (reference sequence). Trimming left V 6 bases short and J 4 bases short, with 18 bases between. The CDR3 covers 15 residues. As DNA, the CDR3 is TGTGCCAGCAGAAAACAAGTGGAAGACAGCTATGGCTACACCTTC. It codes for CASRKQVEDSYGYTF.

The chain employs TRBV2 and TRBJ2-2; D remains ambiguous. CDR3 length equals 13 residues. Deletions cut 5 bases from V and 3 bases from J, with 7 bases between. The germline V gene has CDR1 SNHLY and CDR2 FYNNEI. The DNA of the CDR3 is TGTGCCAGCAGTCTCACTTACACCGGGGAGCTGTTTTTT. Protein: CASSLTYTGELFF.

This clone was counted a single time. V is TRBV5-6 and J is TRBJ2-1, with D possibly matching TRBD1 (7 bases). V gave up 2 bases and J gave up 0 bases, with 15 bases separating them. The CDR3 contains 17 residues. Germline V CDR1 and CDR2: SGHDT, YYEEEE. The chain's CDR3 is CASSFRGVPGSYNEQFF. The CDR3 bases are TGTGCCAGCAGCTTCAGGGGGGTCCCCGGCTCCTACAATGAGCAGTTCTTC.

The CDR3 nucleotides are TGCGCCAGCAGCCAAGTTCGGGGACTAGCGGGGGGGCCGTCGAGGAATGAGCAGTTCTTC. Its translation: CASSQVRGLAGGPSRNEQFF. The chain combines TRBV4-1 with TRBJ2-1; 16 bases map to TRBD2. With 1 base clipped from V and 7 bases from J, the junction kept 13 bases outside the gene matches. CDR1 and CDR2 (germline): MGHRA, YSYEKL. The length of the CDR3 is 20 residues.

The V call is TRBV19, the J call TRBJ2-5; D possibly corresponds to TRBD1 (5 bases). Deletions cut 1 base from V and 4 bases from J, with 7 bases between. Germline V CDR1 and CDR2: LNHDA, SQIVND (reference sequence). This CDR3 has 13 residues. The CDR3 reads CASSIGQPETQYF. CDR3 in DNA: TGTGCCAGTAGTATAGGACAGCCAGAGACCCAGTACTTC.

The chain has TRBV6-5 and TRBJ1-2; D not resolved. In germline, CDR1 is MNHEY, CDR2 SVGAGI. The CDR3 contains 15 residues. V was pared by 6 bases and J by 4 bases, with 18 bases between. CDR3 loop: CASRTTPAASYGYTF. In nucleotides, the CDR3 is TGTGCCAGCAGAACCACCCCCGCAGCCTCCTATGGCTACACCTTC.

The V and J genes are TRBV7-3 and TRBJ2-5; D uncertain. The CDR3 has 13 residues. Between the trimmed V and J ends, which lost 1 base and 5 bases, there was a span of 8 bases. CDR1 and CDR2 (germline): SGHTA, FQGTGA. This chain's CDR3 is CASSLSVGETQYF. In nucleotides, the CDR3 is TGTGCCAGCAGCTTAAGCGTAGGGGAGACCCAGTACTTC.

This clone was recorded once. The chain couples TRBV29-1 to TRBJ2-5; D possibly corresponds to TRBD2 (6 bases). Deletions cut 6 bases from V and 4 bases from J, with 18 bases between. CDR3 length: 14 amino acids. The germline V gene has CDR1 SQVTM and CDR2 ANQGSEA. The CDR3 DNA is TGCAGCGTCAGACTAGTAATCGGCGGAGAGACCCAGTACTTC. Encoded protein: CSVRLVIGGETQYF. Variable domain in full (rest from reference TRBV29-1 and TRBJ2-5): SAVISQKPSRDICQRGTSLTIQCQVDSQVTMMFWYRQQPGQSLTLIATANQGSEATYESGFVIDKFPISRPNLTFSTLTVSNMSPEDSSIYLCSVRLVIGGETQYFGPGTRLLVL.

This chain connects TRBV10-3 to TRBJ2-5; D is ambiguous. Germline CDR1 ENHRY, CDR2 SYGVKD. The CDR3 is 12 amino acids. V was trimmed by 0 bases and J by 5 bases, leaving 4 bases between them. CDR3 loop: CAISESLETQYF. The CDR3 DNA reads as TGTGCCATCAGTGAGTCTTTGGAGACCCAGTACTTC.

The J gene is TRBJ1-6, the V gene TRBV30; D might be TRBD1 (6 bases). In germline, CDR1 is GTSNPN, CDR2 SVGIG (reference sequence). The CDR3 has 15 amino acids. The germline V and J ends were trimmed by 0 bases and 10 bases, with 16 bases remaining between them. CDR3 loop: CAWSVLGQGRSPLHF. CDR3 DNA: TGTGCCTGGAGTGTACTGGGGCAGGGGCGCTCACCCCTCCACTTT.

V is TRBV4-1 and J is TRBJ2-5; D unresolved. This CDR3 has 12 amino acids. With 2 bases removed from V and 9 bases from J, the gap between germline ends came to 10 bases. Per germline, CDR1 MGHRA and CDR2 YSYEKL. The CDR3 DNA sequence: TGCGCCAGCAGCCAACCACCCGGAGCCCAGTACTTC. Translated, it gives CASSQPPGAQYF.

V gene TRBV6-5 combines with J gene TRBJ2-5; D ambiguous. There are 11 residues in the CDR3. Trimming left V 4 bases short and J 6 bases short, with 6 bases between. Germline V gene lookup returns CDR1 MNHEY and CDR2 SVGAGI. The CDR3, as DNA: TGTGCCAGCAGTTTCTTACAGACCCAGTACTTC. It translates to CASSFLQTQYF.

The chain links TRBV19 to TRBJ1-1, with a weak D call TRBD1 (5 bases). The ends were cut back, 6 bases at V and 5 bases at J, with 13 bases in the middle. The CDR3 runs to 13 residues. Germline CDR1 is LNHDA and CDR2 is SQIVND (reference sequence). The CDR3 DNA is TGTGCCAGTAGGTCCCCCCGGGGGACTGAAGCTTTCTTT. Translated, it gives CASRSPRGTEAFF.

The CDR3: CASSSNRGRANEKLFF. In DNA, the CDR3 is TGCGCCAGCAGCAGTAACAGGGGGCGGGCTAATGAAAAACTGTTTTTT. The rearrangement uses TRBV5-1 and TRBJ1-4, with 9 bases that match TRBD1. Germline loops: CDR1 SGHRS, CDR2 YFSETQ. Trimming removed 4 bases from V and 3 bases from J; junction bases left unmatched: 7. The CDR3 covers 16 residues. Variable domain in full (rest from reference TRBV5-1 and TRBJ1-4): KAGVTQTPRYLIKTRGQQVTLSCSPISGHRSVSWYQQTPGQGLQFLFEYFSETQRNKGNFPGRFSGRQFSNSRSEMNVSTLELGDSALYLCASSSNRGRANEKLFFGSGTQLSVL.

The CDR3 DNA sequence: TGCGCCAGCTCTATTAGTAGCGGGGGCCCACTTCGGGGAGAGACCCAGTACTTC. The encoded protein is CASSISSGGPLRGETQYF. This chain connects TRBV10-2 to TRBJ2-5, with 9 bases matching TRBD2. The length of the CDR3 is 18 residues. The V gene's germline CDR1 is WSHSY and CDR2 SAAADI. After removal of 8 bases from V and 4 bases from J, the junction contained 20 bases not matched to a gene.

This clone has a handful of counts. The V and J genes are TRBV10-3 and TRBJ1-1, with no clear D. CDR1 ENHRY and CDR2 SYGVKD come from the germline V gene. The CDR3 sequence is 11 residues long. The ends were cut back, 10 bases at V and 7 bases at J, with 13 bases in the middle. For the CDR3, the DNA is TGTGCCAGTTCCAAGTTTGGTGAAGCTTTCTTT. This sequence encodes CASSKFGEAFF.

The chain joins TRBV2 to TRBJ1-4, with D maybe TRBD1 (6 bases). The germline V gene has CDR1 SNHLY and CDR2 FYNNEI. The CDR3 covers 13 residues. V was pared by 5 bases and J by 5 bases, with 9 bases between. The CDR3 loop is CASSTGTNEKLFF. For the CDR3, the DNA is TGTGCCAGCAGTACAGGGACAAATGAAAAACTGTTTTTT.

The chain couples TRBV6-1 to TRBJ1-1; D might be TRBD1 (6 bases). The CDR3 length is 13 residues. Per the germline V gene, CDR1 is MNHNS and CDR2 is SASEGT. V dropped 7 bases and J dropped 3 bases, with 12 bases sitting between them. The CDR3: CASTTYRDTEAFF. CDR3 bases: TGTGCCAGCACCACCTACAGGGACACTGAAGCTTTCTTT.

This clone has only a few counts. The chain uses TRBV6-1 and TRBJ1-6; D is uncertain. Trimming cost V 4 bases and J 8 bases, with 12 bases left between them. Germline CDR1 MNHNS, CDR2 SASEGT. The CDR3 has 14 residues. CDR3 in DNA: TGTGCCAGCAGTGGATTCCAACGGTATTCACCCCTCCACTTT. This codes for CASSGFQRYSPLHF.

The CDR3 nucleotides read TGTGCCAGCAGCGCTGGGACTAGCGGGGGGGCGTACCTTGAGCAGTTCTTC. It codes for CASSAGTSGGAYLEQFF. The chain recombines TRBV9 with TRBJ2-1, with 16 bases aligning to TRBD2. This CDR3 is built from 17 residues. V lost 3 bases to trimming and J lost 9 bases; unmatched junction nucleotides: 9. CDR1 SGDLS and CDR2 YYNGEE come from the germline V gene.

V is TRBV11-3 and J is TRBJ2-7; no reliable D call. The CDR3 extends over 13 amino acids. Trimming removed 0 bases from V and 3 bases from J, with 6 bases in between. Germline values: CDR1 SGHNT, CDR2 YENEEA. CDR3 DNA sequence: TGTGCCAGCAGCTTAGATCCAGTCTACGAGCAGTACTTC. It encodes CASSLDPVYEQYF.

The chain recombines TRBV7-2 with TRBJ2-1, with D possibly TRBD2 on 5 matching bases. The germline V gene encodes CDR1 SGHTA and CDR2 FQGNSA. CDR3 length equals 15 residues. The V end was cut by 5 bases, the J end by 3 bases, with 14 bases between. This CDR3 reads CASSAGPRDYNEQFF. The CDR3 coding sequence is TGTGCCAGCAGCGCCGGACCGAGGGACTACAATGAGCAGTTCTTC.

The genes are TRBV2 and TRBJ1-1; D ambiguous. The CDR3 is 13 residues long. From germline, CDR1 is SNHLY and CDR2 FYNNEI. The CDR3 region has the DNA TGTGCGCGCCGTCCTAAGAGAGACACTGAAGCTTTCTTT. Translating it yields CARRPKRDTEAFF.

The chain employs TRBV7-9 and TRBJ2-5; D possibly uses TRBD1 or TRBD2 (5 bases each). The V gene lost 10 bases and the J gene lost 5 bases, with 8 bases spanning the gap. There are 10 residues in the CDR3. Per the germline V gene, CDR1 is SEHNR and CDR2 is FQNEAQ (reference sequence). CDR3 nucleotide sequence: TGTGCCATGGGGGATGAGACCCAGTACTTC. Translation gives CAMGDETQYF.

The rearrangement joins TRBV4-3 to TRBJ2-5, with 7 bases fitting TRBD2. This CDR3 comprises 16 residues. Germline trimming cut 0 bases from V and 4 bases from J; bases unmatched to any gene: 8. Germline CDR1 is LGHNA and CDR2 is YSLEER. CDR3 in amino acids: CASSQDWAPGGETQYF. Written as DNA, the CDR3 is TGCGCCAGCAGCCAAGATTGGGCTCCGGGAGGAGAGACCCAGTACTTC.

Written as DNA, the CDR3 is TGTGCCAGCGCCCCCTGGCCGAGGGGTTCCTACGAGCAGTACTTC. Residues: CASAPWPRGSYEQYF. The J gene is TRBJ2-7, the V gene TRBV6-6; D assignment may be TRBD1 or TRBD2 (5 bases each). V shed 8 bases and J shed 1 base, with 18 bases lying between them. This CDR3 has 15 amino acids. Germline CDR1 is MNHNY and CDR2 is SVGAGI (reference sequence).